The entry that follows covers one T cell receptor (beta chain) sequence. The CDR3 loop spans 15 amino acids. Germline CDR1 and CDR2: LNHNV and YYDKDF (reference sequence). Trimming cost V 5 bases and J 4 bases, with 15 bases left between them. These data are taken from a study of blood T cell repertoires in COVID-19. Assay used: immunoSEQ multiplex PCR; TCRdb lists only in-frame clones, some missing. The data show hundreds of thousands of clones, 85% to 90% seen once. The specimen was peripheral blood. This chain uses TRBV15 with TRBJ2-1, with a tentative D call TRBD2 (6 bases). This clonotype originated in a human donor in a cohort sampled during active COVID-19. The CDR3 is CATSREELAYNEQFF. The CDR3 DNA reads TGTGCCACCAGCCGGGAAGAACTAGCTTACAATGAGCAGTTCTTC.